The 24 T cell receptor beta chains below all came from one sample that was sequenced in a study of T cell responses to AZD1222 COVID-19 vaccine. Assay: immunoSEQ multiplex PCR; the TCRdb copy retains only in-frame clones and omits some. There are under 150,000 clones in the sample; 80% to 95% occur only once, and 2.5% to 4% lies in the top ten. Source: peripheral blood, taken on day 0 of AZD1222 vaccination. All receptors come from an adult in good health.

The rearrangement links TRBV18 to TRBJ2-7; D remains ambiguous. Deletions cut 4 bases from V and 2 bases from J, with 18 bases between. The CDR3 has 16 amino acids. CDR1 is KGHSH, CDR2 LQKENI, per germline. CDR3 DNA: TGTGCCAGCTCACTAAATCAGGCGGCGGCTACCTACGAGCAGTACTTC. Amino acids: CASSLNQAAATYEQYF. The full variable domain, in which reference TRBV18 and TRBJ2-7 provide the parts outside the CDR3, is NAGVMQNPRHLVRRRGQEARLRCSPMKGHSHVYWYRQLPEEGLKFMVYLQKENIIDESGMPKERFSAEFPKEGPSILRIQQVVRGDSAAYFCASSLNQAAATYEQYFGPGTRLTVT.

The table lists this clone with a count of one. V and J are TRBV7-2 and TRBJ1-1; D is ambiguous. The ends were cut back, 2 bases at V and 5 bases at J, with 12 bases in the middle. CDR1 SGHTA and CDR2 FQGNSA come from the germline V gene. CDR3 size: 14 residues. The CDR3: CASSLSLGWTEAFF. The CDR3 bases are TGTGCCAGCAGCTTATCTCTGGGATGGACTGAAGCTTTCTTT. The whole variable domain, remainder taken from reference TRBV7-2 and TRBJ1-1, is GAGVSQSPSNKVTEKGKDVELRCDPISGHTALYWYRQSLGQGLEFLIYFQGNSAPDKSGLPSDRFSAERTGGSVSTLTIQRTQQEDSAVYLCASSLSLGWTEAFFGQGTRLTVV.

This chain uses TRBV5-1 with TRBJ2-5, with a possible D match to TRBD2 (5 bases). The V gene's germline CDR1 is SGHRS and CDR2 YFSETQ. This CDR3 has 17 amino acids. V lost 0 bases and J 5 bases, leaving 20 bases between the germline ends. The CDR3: CASSLGFSSDGGETQYF. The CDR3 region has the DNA TGCGCCAGCAGCTTGGGATTTAGTAGCGACGGTGGGGAGACCCAGTACTTC.

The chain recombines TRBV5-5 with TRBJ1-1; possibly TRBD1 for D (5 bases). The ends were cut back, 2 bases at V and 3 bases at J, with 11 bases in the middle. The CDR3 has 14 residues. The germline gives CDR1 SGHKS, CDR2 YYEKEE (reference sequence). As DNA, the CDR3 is TGTGCCAGCAGCTTCTCGTCCAGGGACACTGAAGCTTTCTTT. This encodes CASSFSSRDTEAFF.

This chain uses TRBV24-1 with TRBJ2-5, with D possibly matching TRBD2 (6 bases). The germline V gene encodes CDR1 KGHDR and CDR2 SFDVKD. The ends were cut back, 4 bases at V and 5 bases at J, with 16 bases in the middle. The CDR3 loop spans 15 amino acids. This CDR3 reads CATSDPSGGWETQYF. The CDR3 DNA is TGTGCCACCAGTGACCCCTCCGGGGGTTGGGAGACCCAGTACTTC.

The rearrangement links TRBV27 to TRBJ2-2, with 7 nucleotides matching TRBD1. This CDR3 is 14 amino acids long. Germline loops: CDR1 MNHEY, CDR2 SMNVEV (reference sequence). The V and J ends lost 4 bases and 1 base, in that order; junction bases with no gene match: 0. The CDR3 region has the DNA TGTGCCAGCAGTTACAGGGGGAACACCGGGGAGCTGTTTTTT. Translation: CASSYRGNTGELFF.

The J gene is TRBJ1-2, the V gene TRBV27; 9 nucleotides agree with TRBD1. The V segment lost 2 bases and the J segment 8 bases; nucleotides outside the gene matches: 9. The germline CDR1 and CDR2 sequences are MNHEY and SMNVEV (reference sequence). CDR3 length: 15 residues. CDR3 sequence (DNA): TGTGCCAGCAGTTTAAGTGGGACAGGGATAGGGGGCTACACCTTC. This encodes CASSLSGTGIGGYTF.

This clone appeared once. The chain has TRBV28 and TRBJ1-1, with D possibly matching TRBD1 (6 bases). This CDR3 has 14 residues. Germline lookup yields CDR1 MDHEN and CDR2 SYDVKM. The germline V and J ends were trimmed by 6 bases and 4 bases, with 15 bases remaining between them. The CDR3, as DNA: TGTGCCAGCAGACCCGGACAGCTCGGCACTGAAGCTTTCTTT. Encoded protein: CASRPGQLGTEAFF.

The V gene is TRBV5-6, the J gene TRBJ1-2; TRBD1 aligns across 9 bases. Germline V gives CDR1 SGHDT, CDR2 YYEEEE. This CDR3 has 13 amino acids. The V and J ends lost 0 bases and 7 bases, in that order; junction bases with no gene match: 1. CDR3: CASSLGDRAGYTF. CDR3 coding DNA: TGTGCCAGCAGCTTGGGGGACAGGGCTGGCTACACCTTC.

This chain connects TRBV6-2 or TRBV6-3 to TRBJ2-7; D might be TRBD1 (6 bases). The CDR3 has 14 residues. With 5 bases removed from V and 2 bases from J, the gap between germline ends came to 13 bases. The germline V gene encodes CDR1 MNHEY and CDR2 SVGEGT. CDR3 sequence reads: CASSIRQVTYEQYF. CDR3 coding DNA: TGTGCCAGCAGTATTCGACAGGTCACCTACGAGCAGTACTTC.

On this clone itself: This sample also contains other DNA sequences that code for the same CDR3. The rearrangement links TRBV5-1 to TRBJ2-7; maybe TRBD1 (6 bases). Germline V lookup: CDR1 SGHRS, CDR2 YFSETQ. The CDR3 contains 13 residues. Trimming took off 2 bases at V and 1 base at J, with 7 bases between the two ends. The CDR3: CASSLGQSYEQYF. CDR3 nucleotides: TGCGCCAGCAGCTTAGGACAGTCCTACGAGCAGTACTTC.

The CDR3 is CASSHRKINEQFF. The DNA of the CDR3 is TGTGCCAGCAGCCACAGAAAAATCAATGAGCAGTTCTTC. The rearrangement joins TRBV2 to TRBJ2-1; D is uncertain. The germline V gene has CDR1 SNHLY and CDR2 FYNNEI. The V and J ends lost 6 bases and 6 bases respectively, with 12 bases between them. The CDR3 sequence is 13 residues long.

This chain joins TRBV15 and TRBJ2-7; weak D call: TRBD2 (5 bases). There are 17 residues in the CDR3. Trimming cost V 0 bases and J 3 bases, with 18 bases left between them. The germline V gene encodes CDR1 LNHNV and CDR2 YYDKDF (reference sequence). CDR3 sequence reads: CATSRDLGRGFVYEQYF. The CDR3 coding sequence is TGTGCCACCAGCAGAGATCTCGGTCGAGGGTTTGTCTACGAGCAGTACTTC.

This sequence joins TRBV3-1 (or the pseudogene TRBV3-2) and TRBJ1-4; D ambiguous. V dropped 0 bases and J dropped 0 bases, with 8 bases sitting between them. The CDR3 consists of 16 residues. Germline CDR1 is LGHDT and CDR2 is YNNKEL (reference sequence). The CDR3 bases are TGTGCCAGCAGCCAAGACATCCCTGCAACTAATGAAAAACTGTTTTTT. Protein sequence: CASSQDIPATNEKLFF.

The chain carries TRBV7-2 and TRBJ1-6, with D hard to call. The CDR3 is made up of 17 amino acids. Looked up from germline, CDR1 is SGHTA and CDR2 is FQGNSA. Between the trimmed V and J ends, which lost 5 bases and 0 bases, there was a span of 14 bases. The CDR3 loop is CASSLSPPSSYNSPLHF. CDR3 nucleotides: TGTGCCAGCAGCCTAAGTCCTCCTAGCTCCTATAATTCACCCCTCCACTTT.

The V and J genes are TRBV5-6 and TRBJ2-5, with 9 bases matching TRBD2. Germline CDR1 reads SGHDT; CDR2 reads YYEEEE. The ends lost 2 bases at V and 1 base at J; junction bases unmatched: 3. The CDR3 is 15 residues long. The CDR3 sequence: CASSLLAGIQETQYF. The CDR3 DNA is TGTGCCAGCAGCTTACTAGCGGGCATCCAAGAGACCCAGTACTTC.

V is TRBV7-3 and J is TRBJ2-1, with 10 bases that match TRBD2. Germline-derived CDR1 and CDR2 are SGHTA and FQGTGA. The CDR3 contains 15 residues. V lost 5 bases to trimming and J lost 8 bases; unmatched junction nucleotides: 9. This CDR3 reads CASSPLAGAGYEQFF. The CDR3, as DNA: TGTGCCAGCAGCCCCCTAGCGGGAGCGGGGTATGAGCAGTTCTTC. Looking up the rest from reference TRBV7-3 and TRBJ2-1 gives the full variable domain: GAGVSQTPSNKVTEKGKYVELRCDPISGHTALYWYRQSLGQGPEFLIYFQGTGAADDSGLPNDRFFAVRPEGSVSTLKIQRTERGDSAVYLCASSPLAGAGYEQFFGPGTRLTVL.

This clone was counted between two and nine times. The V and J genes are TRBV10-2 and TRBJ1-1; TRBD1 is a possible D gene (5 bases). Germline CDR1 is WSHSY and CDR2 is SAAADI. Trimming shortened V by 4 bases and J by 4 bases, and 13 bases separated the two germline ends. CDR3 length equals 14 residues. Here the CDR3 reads CASSVQGGGTEAFF. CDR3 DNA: TGCGCCAGCAGTGTTCAGGGCGGCGGCACTGAAGCTTTCTTT.

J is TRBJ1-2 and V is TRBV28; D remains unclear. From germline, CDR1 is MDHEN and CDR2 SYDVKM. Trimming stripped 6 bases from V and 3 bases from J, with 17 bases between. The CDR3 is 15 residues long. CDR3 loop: CASSPVPSYDYGYTF. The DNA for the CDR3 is TGTGCCAGCAGCCCCGTTCCCTCCTATGACTATGGCTACACCTTC.

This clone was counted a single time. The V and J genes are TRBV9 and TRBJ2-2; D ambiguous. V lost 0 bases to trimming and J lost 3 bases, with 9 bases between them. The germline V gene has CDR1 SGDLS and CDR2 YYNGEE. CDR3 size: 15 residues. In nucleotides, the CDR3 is TGTGCCAGCAGCGTAGCTACCGGAGACACCGGGGAGCTGTTTTTT. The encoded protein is CASSVATGDTGELFF.

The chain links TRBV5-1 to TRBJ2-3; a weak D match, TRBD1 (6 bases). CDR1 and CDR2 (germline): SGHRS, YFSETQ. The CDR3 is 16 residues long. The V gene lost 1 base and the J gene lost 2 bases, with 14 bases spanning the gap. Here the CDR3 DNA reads TGCGCCAGCAGCTTGTTACAGGGAGCTAACACAGATACGCAGTATTTT. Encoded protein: CASSLLQGANTDTQYF. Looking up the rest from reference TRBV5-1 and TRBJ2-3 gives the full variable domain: KAGVTQTPRYLIKTRGQQVTLSCSPISGHRSVSWYQQTPGQGLQFLFEYFSETQRNKGNFPGRFSGRQFSNSRSEMNVSTLELGDSALYLCASSLLQGANTDTQYFGPGTRLTVL.

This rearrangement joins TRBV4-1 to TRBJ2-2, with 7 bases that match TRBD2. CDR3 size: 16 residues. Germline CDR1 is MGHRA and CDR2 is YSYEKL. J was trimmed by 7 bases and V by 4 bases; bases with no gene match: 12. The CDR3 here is CASSPGGGSTVGELFF. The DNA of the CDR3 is TGCGCCAGCAGCCCAGGTGGCGGGAGCACGGTCGGGGAGCTGTTTTTT.

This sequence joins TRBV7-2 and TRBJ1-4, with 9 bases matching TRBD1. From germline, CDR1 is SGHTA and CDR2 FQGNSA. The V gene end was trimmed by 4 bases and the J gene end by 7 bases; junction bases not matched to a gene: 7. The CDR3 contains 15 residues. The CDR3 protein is CASSSNRGRGEKLFF. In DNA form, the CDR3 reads TGTGCCAGCAGCTCGAACAGGGGGCGAGGTGAAAAACTGTTTTTT.

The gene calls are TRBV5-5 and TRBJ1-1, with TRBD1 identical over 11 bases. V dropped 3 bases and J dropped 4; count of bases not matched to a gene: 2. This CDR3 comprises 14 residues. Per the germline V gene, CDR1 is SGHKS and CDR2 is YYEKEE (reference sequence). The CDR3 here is CASSWDRGITEAFF. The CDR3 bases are TGTGCCAGCAGCTGGGACAGGGGGATCACTGAAGCTTTCTTT.